This paragraph covers one T cell receptor beta chain sequence. What it recognizes is unknown. The data were obtained in a study of blood T cells in healthy people across ages. A second PCR, run for roughly 7 to 11 cycles, used a sample-barcoded 5' primer plus a J-beta primer mix. MiXCR, applied by TCRdb to the 5' RACE reads, yields one record per CDR3 protein. Found here are about 2 million distinct CDR3 sequences, roughly 50% of them singletons; the top ten hold around 2.1%. The CDR3 totals 16 residues. The germline V gene encodes CDR1 MNHNY and CDR2 SVGAGI (reference sequence). V was clipped by 2 bases and J by 7 bases; unmatched bases: 7. Per sample, at least 6 micrograms of total RNA were extracted. Study results and limitations: As age increased, TCR beta diversity per million T cells fell in a roughly linear fashion.

V gene TRBV6-6 combines with J gene TRBJ2-1; 11 bases line up with TRBD1. The sequence was obtained from a woman in her thirties or forties in good health. Material: blood. Here the CDR3 reads CASSYVSGQGGNEQFF. CDR3 nucleotide sequence: TGTGCCAGCAGTTACGTGTCGGGACAGGGGGGTAATGAGCAGTTCTTC.